These 25 T cell receptor beta chains share one sample of origin, sequenced in a study of breast tumors, draining lymph nodes, adjacent tissues. TCRdb called the multiplex PCR reads again in MiXCR, with one record for every CDR3 protein. The table shows 17,000 or so distinct CDR3 sequences, with approximately 42% occurring only once. The sample consisted of breast tumor tissue. The receptors come from a female donor with breast cancer. Some clones in this sample may be carry-over from other donors' samples.

This clonotype was seen many times. The rearrangement joins TRBV7-9 to TRBJ2-7, with D perhaps TRBD1 (6 bases). With 3 bases removed from V and 3 bases from J, the gap between germline ends came to 12 bases. Germline-derived CDR1 and CDR2 are SEHNR and FQNEAQ (reference sequence). The length of the CDR3 is 14 residues. The CDR3 DNA reads TGTGCCAGCAGCTTGCAGGGGCCATACTACGAGCAGTACTTC. Protein sequence: CASSLQGPYYEQYF.

In its sample, this clonotype is medium-sized. The CDR3: CASSEPRRTDTQYF. The DNA for the CDR3 is TGTGCCAGTAGTGAACCCCGAAGGACAGATACGCAGTATTTT. The rearrangement joins TRBV19 to TRBJ2-3, with D unclear. The germline gives CDR1 LNHDA, CDR2 SQIVND (reference sequence). V was pared by 5 bases and J by 3 bases, with 12 bases between. The CDR3 covers 14 residues.

The chain uses TRBV27 and TRBJ1-6; TRBD1 matches at 8 bases. In germline, CDR1 is MNHEY, CDR2 SMNVEV (reference sequence). The V and J ends lost 7 bases and 0 bases, in that order; junction bases with no gene match: 8. The CDR3 consists of 17 residues. The CDR3 sequence is CASKPGGVSSYNSPLHF. The CDR3 bases are TGTGCCAGCAAGCCAGGGGGCGTCAGCTCCTATAATTCACCCCTCCACTTT.

This clonotype was seen at least ten times. CDR3 in amino acids: CASSPRLESPGELFF. Written as DNA, the CDR3 is TGTGCCAGCAGCCCGCGACTAGAATCACCCGGGGAGCTGTTTTTT. V and J are TRBV7-8 and TRBJ2-2, with a weak D call TRBD2 (6 bases). The CDR3 spans 15 residues. Germline loops: CDR1 SGHVS, CDR2 FQNEAQ. V dropped 5 bases and J dropped 6 bases, with 16 bases sitting between them.

The V and J genes are TRBV3-2 and TRBJ2-4; the table's D call, TRBD2, has no DNA check behind it. TRBV3-2 is noted as a pseudogene. The CDR3 totals 18 residues. The CDR3 DNA sequence: TGTGCCAGCAGCCGTAGGGGGTGGGAGGGTCTAGCCAAAAACATTCAGTACTTC. This codes for CASSRRGWEGLAKNIQYF.

This clonotype came up a few times. This chain connects TRBV6-6 to TRBJ1-1; 9 positions agree with TRBD1. Germline-derived CDR1 and CDR2 are MNHNY and SVGAGI (reference sequence). With V trimmed by 5 bases and J by 9 bases, 7 bases remained unmatched. CDR3 size: 13 residues. CDR3 in amino acids: CASSPHTGGQAFF. Here the CDR3 DNA reads TGTGCCAGCAGTCCGCATACAGGGGGCCAAGCTTTCTTT.

The chain combines TRBV6-5 with TRBJ2-7; TRBD1 agrees at 7 bases. This CDR3 has 16 residues. Germline V gene lookup returns CDR1 MNHEY and CDR2 SVGAGI. Germline trimming cut 5 bases from V and 3 bases from J; bases unmatched to any gene: 13. CDR3 bases: TGTGCCAGCAGTACCATTACCACCGGGACAGTCTACGAGCAGTACTTC. Its protein product is CASSTITTGTVYEQYF.

With regard to this clonotype: With a much larger clone just one base away, this may be a read error. The chain employs TRBV6-2 or TRBV6-3 and TRBJ2-3, with D possibly matching TRBD2 (7 bases). Deletions cut 5 bases from V and 4 bases from J, with 19 bases between. The CDR3 has 16 amino acids. Germline CDR1 and CDR2: MNHEY and SVGEGT. The CDR3 region is CASSPPMGGAADTQYF. CDR3 in DNA: TGTGCCAGCAGTCCCCCCATGGGGGGGGCCGCAGATACGCAGTATTTT.

This clonotype was recorded once. The chain couples TRBV5-8 to TRBJ1-5; D is undetermined. Germline lookup yields CDR1 SGHTS and CDR2 YDEGEE. The CDR3 runs to 10 residues. The CDR3 spells CALDRQPQHF. In nucleotides, the CDR3 is TGTGCGCTGGATCGTCAGCCCCAGCATTTT.

The V gene is TRBV5-1, the J gene TRBJ2-2; no clear D. V lost 0 bases to trimming and J lost 1 base, with 7 bases between them. The CDR3 contains 15 residues. Germline V gives CDR1 SGHRS, CDR2 YFSETQ. The CDR3 here is CASSLGGVNTGELFF. The CDR3 DNA reads TGCGCCAGCAGCTTGGGTGGGGTGAACACCGGGGAGCTGTTTTTT.

This clonotype was seen at least ten times. The chain joins TRBV6-1 to TRBJ2-3; 9 bases match TRBD2. The V segment lost 3 bases and the J segment 3 bases; nucleotides outside the gene matches: 4. Germline V gene data show CDR1 as MNHNS and CDR2 as SASEGT. This CDR3 has 15 residues. Here the CDR3 reads CASSDSGRRTDTQYF. For the CDR3, the DNA is TGTGCCAGCAGTGATAGCGGGAGACGGACAGATACGCAGTATTTT.

The sample holds many counts of this clonotype. A much bigger clone sits one base away, suggesting this may be a read error. CDR3 DNA sequence: TGTGCCAGCAGCGTAGAGGCTAGCGGGCAAGAGACCCCGTACTTC. It encodes CASSVEASGQETPYF. The chain couples TRBV9 to TRBJ2-5; 8 nucleotides match TRBD2. The germline V gene encodes CDR1 SGDLS and CDR2 YYNGEE. The CDR3 spans 15 residues.

The table lists this clonotype with many counts. V gene TRBV30 combines with J gene TRBJ1-2, with a tentative D call TRBD1 (5 bases). CDR1 GTSNPN and CDR2 SVGIG come from the germline V gene (reference sequence). The CDR3 is 13 residues long. Trimming shortened V by 2 bases and J by 7 bases, and 14 bases separated the two germline ends. The CDR3 DNA sequence: TGTGCCTGGAGTATCCGGGCCGGGGGTGGCTACACCTTC. It yields the protein CAWSIRAGGGYTF.

V and J are TRBV20-1 and TRBJ2-1; perhaps TRBD2 as D (7 bases). CDR3 length: 16 residues. The germline V gene encodes CDR1 DFQATT and CDR2 SNEGSKA (reference sequence). Trimming removed 3 bases at V and 8 bases at J, with 23 bases between. In DNA form, the CDR3 reads TGCAGTGCTAGTACGGGAGGCGGGGACAAATGGGATGAGCAGTTCTTC. The encoded protein is CSASTGGGDKWDEQFF.

At least ten counts were recorded for this clonotype. V is TRBV5-1 and J is TRBJ1-2; D perhaps matches TRBD1 (6 bases). V lost 0 bases to trimming and J lost 7 bases, with 13 bases between them. This CDR3 comprises 14 residues. Germline V gene data show CDR1 as SGHRS and CDR2 as YFSETQ. The CDR3 bases are TGCGCCAGCAGCTTGGGGACAGTCGGGAGTGGCTACACCTTC. It yields the protein CASSLGTVGSGYTF.

This clonotype occurred many times. The chain uses TRBV20-1 and TRBJ2-1, with 8 nucleotides matching TRBD2. The CDR3 is made up of 17 amino acids. Germline-derived CDR1 and CDR2 are DFQATT and SNEGSKA (reference sequence). Trimming at V came to 1 base and at J to 2 bases, leaving 10 bases not matched to a gene. Here the CDR3 DNA reads TGCAGTGCTAGAGCAACAACTAGCGGAGGGCCCTACAATGAGCAGTTCTTC. This gives the protein CSARATTSGGPYNEQFF.

The V call is TRBV2, the J call TRBJ1-2; 8 positions match TRBD1. This CDR3 has 16 residues. Per germline, CDR1 SNHLY and CDR2 FYNNEI. V trimming: 2 bases; J trimming: 3 bases; junction bases outside the gene matches: 8. CDR3 amino acids: CASSEPGGRGHYGYTF. The CDR3 DNA is TGTGCCAGCAGTGAACCAGGGGGCCGGGGTCACTATGGCTACACCTTC.

The sample holds many counts of this clonotype. A much bigger clone sits one base away, suggesting this may be a read error. This is likely a read error, given that the CDR3 carries no conserved phenylalanine or tryptophan at its end. The chain joins TRBV14 to TRBJ2-1, with TRBD2 matching over 10 bases. The CDR3 totals 13 residues. With 3 bases clipped from V and 7 bases from J, the junction kept 0 bases outside the gene matches. Germline V gene data show CDR1 as SGHDN and CDR2 as FVKESK. DNA for the CDR3: TGTGCCAGCAGCCAGACTAGCGGGAATGAGCAGTTCTCC. Translating gives CASSQTSGNEQFS.

This clonotype was detected ten times or more. This chain links TRBV9 with TRBJ2-1, with 11 bases fitting TRBD2. Germline trimming cut 3 bases from V and 9 bases from J; bases unmatched to any gene: 14. Germline CDR1 SGDLS, CDR2 YYNGEE. The length of the CDR3 is 17 residues. Written as DNA, the CDR3 is TGTGCCAGCAGCGCCGGCGTGTCCGGGACTAGCGGTCCTGAGCAGTTCTTC. Protein: CASSAGVSGTSGPEQFF.

This clonotype was detected ten times or more. A much larger clonotype is one base distant, so this may be a read error. This rearrangement joins TRBV9 to TRBJ2-1, with D possibly being TRBD2 (5 bases). In germline, CDR1 is SGDLS, CDR2 YYNGEE. The CDR3 loop spans 14 amino acids. The chain's CDR3 is CASSVTRNTGEQSF. The DNA of the CDR3 is TGTGCCAGCAGCGTAACTAGGAATACGGGTGAGCAGTCCTTC.

This chain links TRBV28 with TRBJ1-2, with 7 bases aligning to TRBD1. J lost 8 bases, V lost 6 bases, and 18 bases had no gene match. There are 16 residues in the CDR3. The germline gives CDR1 MDHEN, CDR2 SYDVKM. CDR3 protein: CASSRDRASIPGGYTF. For the CDR3, the DNA is TGTGCCAGCAGCCGCGACAGGGCGAGTATACCTGGCGGCTACACCTTC.

This clonotype has ten or more counts. The V call is TRBV7-8, the J call TRBJ2-1; tentative D call: TRBD2 (6 bases). The CDR3 sequence is 18 residues long. V was trimmed by 1 base and J by 6 bases, leaving 22 bases between them. The germline V gene has CDR1 SGHVS and CDR2 FQNEAQ. CDR3 nucleotides: TGTGCCAGCAGCTTAGAGGCCCTAGCGCTTGCTGGAGGCAATGAGCAGTTCTTC. Translated, it gives CASSLEALALAGGNEQFF.

Remarks on this clonotype: A read error may produce the germline difference seen at one junction end. This rearrangement joins TRBV3-1 to TRBJ2-2, with 11 bases matching TRBD2. CDR1 is LGHDT, CDR2 YNNKEL, per germline (reference sequence). The CDR3 spans 16 residues. In DNA form, the CDR3 reads TGCGCCAGCAGCCAAGGAAGACTAGCGGGATATGGGGAGCTGTTTTTT. Amino acid sequence: CASSQGRLAGYGELFF.

The chain joins TRBV6-2 or TRBV6-3 to TRBJ2-7, with a tentative D call TRBD1 (5 bases). The V end lost 7 bases, the J end lost 9 bases, and 16 bases lay between the germline ends. The CDR3 sequence is 12 residues long. In germline, CDR1 is MNHEY, CDR2 SVGEGT. The CDR3 sequence is CASTDSLQGQYF. In nucleotides, the CDR3 is TGTGCCAGCACCGACTCACTTCAGGGGCAGTACTTC.

Concerning this clonotype itself: Here the CDR3 omits its conserved ending phenylalanine or tryptophan, so a read error is the likely source. The limits of the CDR3 on the DNA are not certain, so only TCRdb's listed CDR3 is given. The V and J genes are TRBV7-3 and TRBJ2-1; the DNA was not used to check the table's D call, TRBD2. Germline V gene lookup returns CDR1 SGHTA and CDR2 FQGTGA. The CDR3 extends over 21 residues, inclusive of both ends. The CDR3 reads CASSSRSSGKNLQRSYNERFL.